This entry lists 21 T cell receptor beta chains sequenced from one sample in a study of OX40 agonist ivuxolimab in advanced cancers. Method: immunoSEQ multiplex PCR; TCRdb's copy keeps in-frame clones and lacks some. Among 60,000 or so clones listed, around four fifths were seen once. The starting material was CD4+ or CD8+ T cells sorted from blood, obtained in a trial of the OX40 agonist ivuxolimab. These TCRs come from an adult with an advanced solid tumor such as melanoma, head and neck, liver or kidney cancer.

The J gene is TRBJ2-5, the V gene TRBV5-1; D perhaps matches TRBD2 (6 bases). V was cut by 1 base and J by 5 bases, with 15 bases left in between. In germline, CDR1 is SGHRS, CDR2 YFSETQ. CDR3 length: 15 amino acids. CDR3 DNA sequence: TGCGCCAGCAGCTTGCCCGAAAGTGGGGGGGAGACCCAGTACTTC. Translation: CASSLPESGGETQYF. The full variable domain, rest sourced from reference TRBV5-1 and TRBJ2-5, is KAGVTQTPRYLIKTRGQQVTLSCSPISGHRSVSWYQQTPGQGLQFLFEYFSETQRNKGNFPGRFSGRQFSNSRSEMNVSTLELGDSALYLCASSLPESGGETQYFGPGTRLLVL.

With regard to this clone: A read error may account for a junction end that differs from germline. The chain couples TRBV28 to TRBJ2-3; TRBD2 matches 12 bases. The germline CDR1 and CDR2 sequences are MDHEN and SYDVKM. CDR3 length equals 16 residues. The DNA of the CDR3 is TGTGCCAGCAGTTTCGGACTAGCGGGACCCGACCCAAAAGGCCATTTT. This encodes CASSFGLAGPDPKGHF.

The chain has TRBV2 and TRBJ1-1; tentatively, D is TRBD1 (6 bases). Germline V CDR1 and CDR2: SNHLY, FYNNEI. V was trimmed by 7 bases and J by 7 bases, leaving 22 bases between them. The CDR3 has 15 amino acids. This CDR3 reads CASKGIRTANDEAFF. The CDR3 bases are TGTGCCAGCAAAGGAATTAGGACAGCCAACGATGAAGCTTTCTTT.

The V call is TRBV14, the J call TRBJ2-7; no firm D call. The CDR3 has 16 amino acids. The germline V gene encodes CDR1 SGHDN and CDR2 FVKESK. Trimming took 0 bases from V and 3 from J, leaving 15 bases between them. DNA for the CDR3: TGTGCCAGCAGCCAAGATTTTAGGATCCCCAGCTACGAGCAGTACTTC. It is translated as CASSQDFRIPSYEQYF.

J is TRBJ2-2 and V is TRBV18; the D is unclear. The CDR3 is 15 amino acids. Germline V gene data show CDR1 as KGHSH and CDR2 as LQKENI. V shed 3 bases and J shed 2 bases, with 10 bases lying between them. The CDR3 coding sequence is TGTGCCAGCTCACCCCTACTACCTAACACCGGGGAGCTGTTTTTT. This gives the protein CASSPLLPNTGELFF.

This sequence joins TRBV9 and TRBJ2-2; perhaps TRBD1 as D (6 bases). The CDR3 is 17 amino acids. Trimming pared 3 bases from V and 1 base from J, leaving 16 bases between. Germline CDR1 is SGDLS and CDR2 is YYNGEE. The CDR3 sequence is CASSASTGRLNTGELFF. The CDR3 DNA reads as TGTGCCAGCAGCGCGTCGACAGGCCGTTTGAACACCGGGGAGCTGTTTTTT.

The chain has TRBV5-8 and TRBJ2-3, with 7 bases lining up with TRBD2. The CDR3 is made up of 13 amino acids. Germline V gene sequence: CDR1 SGHTS, CDR2 YDEGEE. The J segment lost 6 bases and the V segment lost 4 bases, leaving 5 bases of the junction unmatched. The CDR3 reads CASSRGLVDTQYF. The CDR3 nucleotides are TGTGCCAGCAGCCGCGGACTAGTGGATACGCAGTATTTT.

The chain employs TRBV4-2 and TRBJ2-1; D is undetermined. CDR3 size: 13 residues. Germline V gives CDR1 LGHNA, CDR2 YNFKEQ. Trimming cost V 4 bases and J 7 bases, with 11 bases left between them. CDR3 bases: TGTGCCAGCAGCCTTCCGGCTTCGAATGAGCAGTTCTTC. Translated: CASSLPASNEQFF.

This chain uses TRBV10-3 with TRBJ2-7, with D perhaps TRBD1 or TRBD2 (5 bases each). Germline values: CDR1 ENHRY, CDR2 SYGVKD. This CDR3 is 14 amino acids long. V was cut by 3 bases and J by 1 base, with 10 bases left in between. CDR3 bases: TGTGCCATCAGTGACCGGGACCTTTCCTACGAGCAGTACTTC. It encodes CAISDRDLSYEQYF.

This chain links TRBV14 with TRBJ2-7; 9 positions match TRBD1. From germline, CDR1 is SGHDN and CDR2 FVKESK. The junction had 9 bases not matched to a gene; V was cut back by 3 bases and J by 6 bases. The CDR3 is 15 residues long. The DNA for the CDR3 is TGTGCCAGCAGCCATGTACAGGGGGCATTCAGCGAGCAGTACTTC. Its translation is CASSHVQGAFSEQYF.

This clone was found a few times. The rearrangement joins TRBV6-6 to TRBJ1-1; D uncertain. The CDR3 totals 14 residues. Germline V gives CDR1 MNHNY, CDR2 SVGAGI (reference sequence). The V and J ends lost 4 bases and 4 bases respectively, with 13 bases between them. Here the CDR3 reads CASSLWRVGTEAFF. In nucleotides, the CDR3 is TGTGCCAGCAGTTTATGGAGGGTGGGCACTGAAGCTTTCTTT.

The chain combines TRBV7-8 with TRBJ2-5; TRBD1 aligns across 12 bases. Germline V gene lookup returns CDR1 SGHVS and CDR2 FQNEAQ. This CDR3 comprises 16 residues. J gave up 9 bases and V 1 base, and 9 bases lay outside the gene matches. This CDR3 reads CASSLDAGTGGAPQYF. The CDR3 DNA reads as TGTGCCAGCAGCTTAGATGCCGGGACAGGGGGCGCTCCCCAGTACTTC.

The V call is TRBV5-4, the J call TRBJ2-3, with D perhaps TRBD2 (6 bases). V gave up 4 bases and J gave up 6 bases, with 15 bases separating them. CDR3 length: 14 amino acids. The germline gives CDR1 SGHNT, CDR2 YYREEE (reference sequence). Here the CDR3 reads CASSPERALDTQYF. CDR3 coding DNA: TGTGCCAGCAGCCCCGAGCGGGCGTTGGATACGCAGTATTTT.

This chain joins TRBV29-1 and TRBJ2-7; D is perhaps TRBD1 (6 bases). The CDR3 is 14 residues long. V gave up 4 bases and J gave up 5 bases, with 18 bases separating them. Germline CDR1 and CDR2: SQVTM and ANQGSEA. CDR3 region: CSVVLGRGRNEQYF. CDR3 in DNA: TGCAGCGTTGTCCTGGGCAGGGGTAGGAACGAGCAGTACTTC.

This clone was counted only a few times. The chain recombines TRBV4-1 with TRBJ2-2; the match to TRBD2 covers 7 bases. This CDR3 region has 18 residues. Per germline, CDR1 MGHRA and CDR2 YSYEKL. V shed 0 bases and J 2 bases; nucleotides not matched to a gene: 9. The CDR3 is CASSQELGLAVNTGELFF. CDR3 in DNA: TGCGCCAGCAGCCAAGAGCTTGGGCTAGCGGTTAACACCGGGGAGCTGTTTTTT.

The V and J genes are TRBV7-2 and TRBJ1-6, with D tentatively TRBD1 (6 bases). Deletions cut 0 bases from V and 15 bases from J, with 15 bases between. The CDR3 contains 14 residues. Germline V gene sequence: CDR1 SGHTA, CDR2 FQGNSA. In DNA form, the CDR3 reads TGTGCCAGCAGCTTAGCCAGGGGCCAAGCGGGCCTCCACTTT. It yields the protein CASSLARGQAGLHF.

This chain joins TRBV7-2 and TRBJ2-7; TRBD2 is a possible D gene (6 bases). The V end lost 5 bases, the J end lost 4 bases, and 18 bases lay between the germline ends. Per the germline V gene, CDR1 is SGHTA and CDR2 is FQGNSA. The CDR3 length is 15 residues. The CDR3 here is CASSDFRDSQYEQYF. Here the CDR3 DNA reads TGTGCCAGCAGCGACTTTCGGGACTCCCAATACGAGCAGTACTTC.

This clone was seen a few times. The chain combines TRBV2 with TRBJ1-4; D remains unclear. The germline V gene encodes CDR1 SNHLY and CDR2 FYNNEI. The V end lost 0 bases, the J end lost 14 bases, and 19 bases lay between the germline ends. The CDR3 extends over 15 amino acids. For the CDR3, the DNA is TGTGCCAGCAGTGAAGCGCCGGGTCCAGTTGGGAGTCTGTTTTTT. Its protein product is CASSEAPGPVGSLFF.

The gene calls are TRBV5-6 and TRBJ2-3, with a weak D call TRBD1 (5 bases). There are 17 residues in the CDR3. Trimming cost V 1 base and J 2 bases, with 17 bases left between them. Germline loops: CDR1 SGHDT, CDR2 YYEEEE. CDR3 amino acids: CASSLLTSGFVTDTQYF. The CDR3 DNA follows: TGTGCCAGCAGCTTGTTGACATCAGGGTTTGTCACAGATACGCAGTATTTT.

The chain has TRBV7-8 and TRBJ1-1; D remains ambiguous. This CDR3 has 14 amino acids. Germline V CDR1 and CDR2: SGHVS, FQNEAQ. Trimming shortened V by 2 bases and J by 1 base, and 8 bases separated the two germline ends. The CDR3 reads CASSLMSGNTEAFF. The CDR3 DNA follows: TGTGCCAGCAGCTTAATGTCCGGGAACACTGAAGCTTTCTTT.

The chain combines TRBV28 with TRBJ1-5; no clear D gene. The length of the CDR3 is 13 residues. CDR1 and CDR2 from the germline V gene are MDHEN and SYDVKM. With 4 bases removed from V and 1 base from J, the gap between germline ends came to 5 bases. The CDR3 is CASSSRSNQPQHF. The DNA of the CDR3 is TGTGCCAGCAGTTCCCGGAGCAATCAGCCCCAGCATTTT.